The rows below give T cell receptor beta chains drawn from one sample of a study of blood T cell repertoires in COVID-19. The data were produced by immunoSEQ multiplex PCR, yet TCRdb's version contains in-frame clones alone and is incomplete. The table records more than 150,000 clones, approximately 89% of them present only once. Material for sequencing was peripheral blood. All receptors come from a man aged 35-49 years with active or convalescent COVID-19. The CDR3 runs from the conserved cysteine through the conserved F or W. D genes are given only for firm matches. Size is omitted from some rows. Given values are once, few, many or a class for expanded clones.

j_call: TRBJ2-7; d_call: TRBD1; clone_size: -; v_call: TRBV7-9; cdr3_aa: CASSLAGGRNEQYF; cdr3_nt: TGTGCCAGCAGCCTCGCAGGGGGTCGCAACGAGCAGTACTTC
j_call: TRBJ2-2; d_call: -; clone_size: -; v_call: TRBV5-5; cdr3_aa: CASSVEGANTGELFF; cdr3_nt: TGTGCCAGCAGCGTCGAGGGGGCGAACACCGGGGAGCTGTTTTTT
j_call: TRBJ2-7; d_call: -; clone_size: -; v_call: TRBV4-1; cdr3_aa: CASSQIGAEQYF; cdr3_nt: TGCGCCAGCAGCCAGATCGGTGCGGAGCAGTACTTC
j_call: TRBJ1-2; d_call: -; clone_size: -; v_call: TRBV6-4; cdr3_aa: CASSPTRSGANYGYTF; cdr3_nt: TGTGCCAGCAGTCCTACCCGCAGTGGAGCTAACTATGGCTACACCTTC
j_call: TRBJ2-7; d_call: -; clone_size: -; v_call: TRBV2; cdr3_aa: CASSEDPSGPYEQYF; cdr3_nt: TGTGCCAGCAGTGAAGACCCATCAGGGCCCTACGAGCAGTACTTC
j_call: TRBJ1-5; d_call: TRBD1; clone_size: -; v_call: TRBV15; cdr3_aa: CATRRDRTNQPQHF; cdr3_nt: TGTGCCACCAGAAGGGACAGGACCAATCAGCCCCAGCATTTT
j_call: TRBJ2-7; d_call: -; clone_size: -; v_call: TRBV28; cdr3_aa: CASSPPQGSSYEQYF; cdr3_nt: TGTGCCAGCAGTCCGCCGCAGGGCAGCTCCTACGAGCAGTACTTC
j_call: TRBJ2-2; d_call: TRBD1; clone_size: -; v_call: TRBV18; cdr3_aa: CASSRRDRVLSGELFF; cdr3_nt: TGTGCCAGCTCACGGCGGGACAGGGTGTTATCGGGGGAGCTGTTTTTT
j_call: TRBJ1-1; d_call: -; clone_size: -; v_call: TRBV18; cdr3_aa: CASSPRTDLDPMNTEAFF; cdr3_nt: TGTGCCAGCTCACCTCGGACAGATCTAGACCCGATGAACACTGAAGCTTTCTTT
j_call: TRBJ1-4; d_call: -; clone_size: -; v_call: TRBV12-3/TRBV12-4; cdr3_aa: CASSRSNEKLFF; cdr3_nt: TGTGCCAGCAGCCGGAGTAATGAAAAACTGTTTTTT
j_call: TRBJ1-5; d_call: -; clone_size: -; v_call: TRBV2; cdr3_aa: CASRRTDLSNQPQHF; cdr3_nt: TGTGCCAGCAGAAGGACAGACCTTAGCAATCAGCCCCAGCATTTT
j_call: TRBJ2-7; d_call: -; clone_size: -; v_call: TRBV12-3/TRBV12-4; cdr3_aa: CASSSSNFYEQYF; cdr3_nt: TGTGCCAGCAGTTCCTCCAACTTCTACGAGCAGTACTTC
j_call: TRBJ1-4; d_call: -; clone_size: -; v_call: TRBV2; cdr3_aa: CASRLDPHEKLFF; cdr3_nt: TGTGCCAGCAGACTCGATCCACATGAAAAACTGTTTTTT
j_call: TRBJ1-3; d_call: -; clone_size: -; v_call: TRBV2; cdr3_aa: CASSKNSLVASGNTIYF; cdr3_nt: TGTGCCAGCAGCAAAAACAGCTTGGTTGCCTCTGGAAACACCATATATTTT
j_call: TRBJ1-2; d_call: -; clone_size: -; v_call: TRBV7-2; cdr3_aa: CASSLVSSGGSYGYTF; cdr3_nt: TGTGCCAGCAGCTTAGTAAGTTCCGGGGGAAGCTATGGCTACACCTTC
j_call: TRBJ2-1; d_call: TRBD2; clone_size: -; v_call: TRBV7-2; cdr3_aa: CASSLGTSGAYNEQFF; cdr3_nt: TGTGCCAGCAGCTTAGGGACTAGCGGGGCATACAATGAGCAGTTCTTC
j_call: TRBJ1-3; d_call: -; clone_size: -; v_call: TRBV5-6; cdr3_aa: CASSLAGSGNTIYF; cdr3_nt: TGTGCCAGCAGCTTGGCAGGATCCGGAAACACCATATATTTT
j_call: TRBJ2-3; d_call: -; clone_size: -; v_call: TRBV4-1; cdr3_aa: CASSLTGQGGVDTQYF; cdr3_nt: TGCGCCAGCAGCCTCACGGGCCAAGGGGGTGTGGATACGCAGTATTTT
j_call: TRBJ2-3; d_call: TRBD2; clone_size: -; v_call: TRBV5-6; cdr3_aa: CASSLGLAGTDTQYF; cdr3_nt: TGTGCCAGCAGCCTAGGACTAGCGGGCACAGATACGCAGTATTTT
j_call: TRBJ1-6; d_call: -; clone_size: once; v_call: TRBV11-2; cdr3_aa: CASSFQGSYNSPLHF; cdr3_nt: TGTGCCAGCAGCTTCCAGGGTTCCTATAATTCACCCCTCCACTTT
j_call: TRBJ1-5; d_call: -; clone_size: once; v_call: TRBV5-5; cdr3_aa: CASSLVGGNGNQPQHF; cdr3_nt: TGTGCCAGCAGCTTGGTAGGAGGAAACGGTAATCAGCCCCAGCATTTT
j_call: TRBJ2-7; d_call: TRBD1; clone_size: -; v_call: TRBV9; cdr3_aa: CASSVAGQPYEQYF; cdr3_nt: TGTGCCAGCAGCGTAGCGGGACAGCCCTACGAGCAGTACTTC
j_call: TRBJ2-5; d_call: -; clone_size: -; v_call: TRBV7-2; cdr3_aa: CASSLEGFPGETQYF; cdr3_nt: TGTGCCAGCAGCTTAGAAGGATTCCCGGGAGAGACCCAGTACTTC
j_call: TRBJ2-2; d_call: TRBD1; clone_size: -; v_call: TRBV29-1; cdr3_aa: CSVEQGVNTGELFF; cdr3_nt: TGCAGCGTTGAGCAGGGGGTGAACACCGGGGAGCTGTTTTTT
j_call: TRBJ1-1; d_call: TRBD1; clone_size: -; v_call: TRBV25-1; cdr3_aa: CASSPTRGLTEAFF; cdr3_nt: TGTGCCAGCAGTCCTACCAGGGGGCTCACTGAAGCTTTCTTT
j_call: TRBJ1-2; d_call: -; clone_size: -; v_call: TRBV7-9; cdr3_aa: CASSEQMGSNYGYTF; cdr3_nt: TGTGCCAGCAGCGAGCAGATGGGGAGTAACTATGGCTACACCTTC
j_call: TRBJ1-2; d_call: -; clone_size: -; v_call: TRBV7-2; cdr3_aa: CASSLRGSQVGYTF; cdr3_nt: TGTGCCAGCAGCTTAAGGGGCTCCCAAGTGGGCTACACCTTC
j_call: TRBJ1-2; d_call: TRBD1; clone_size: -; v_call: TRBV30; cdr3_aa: CAWSVPPDRVNGYTF; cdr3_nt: TGTGCCTGGAGTGTGCCCCCGGACAGGGTGAATGGCTACACCTTC
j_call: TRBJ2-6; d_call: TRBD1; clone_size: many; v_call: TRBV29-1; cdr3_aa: CSAITTGTGGAGANVLTF; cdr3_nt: TGCAGCGCAATTACTACCGGGACAGGGGGTGCTGGGGCCAACGTCCTGACTTTC
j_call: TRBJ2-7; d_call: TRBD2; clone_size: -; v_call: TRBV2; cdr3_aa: CASTASREGVQYF; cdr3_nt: TGTGCCAGCACGGCTAGCCGGGAGGGTGTGCAGTACTTC
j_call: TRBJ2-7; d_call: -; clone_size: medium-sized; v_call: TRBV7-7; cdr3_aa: CASSLAGWQVLHEQYF; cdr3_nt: TGTGCTAGCAGCTTAGCAGGTTGGCAGGTCCTCCACGAGCAGTACTTC
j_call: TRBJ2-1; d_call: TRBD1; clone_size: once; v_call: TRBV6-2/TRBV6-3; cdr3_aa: CASSSQGAWNEQFF; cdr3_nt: TGTGCCAGCAGTTCCCAGGGGGCTTGGAATGAGCAGTTCTTC
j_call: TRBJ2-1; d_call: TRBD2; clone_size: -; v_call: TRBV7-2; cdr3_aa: CASSVTSGGPGEQFF; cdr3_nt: TGTGCCAGCAGCGTTACTAGCGGGGGGCCCGGTGAGCAGTTCTTC
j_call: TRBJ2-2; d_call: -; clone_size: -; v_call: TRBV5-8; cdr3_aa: CASSLVRAGELFF; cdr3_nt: TGTGCCAGCAGCCTAGTCCGCGCCGGGGAGCTGTTTTTT
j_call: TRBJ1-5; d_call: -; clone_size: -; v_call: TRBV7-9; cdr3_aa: CASRGALNQPQHF; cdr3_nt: TGTGCCAGCAGAGGGGCGCTCAATCAGCCCCAGCATTTT
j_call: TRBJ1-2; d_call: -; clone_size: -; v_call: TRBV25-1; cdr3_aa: CASSENRDNGYTF; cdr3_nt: TGTGCCAGCAGTGAAAACAGGGATAATGGCTACACCTTC
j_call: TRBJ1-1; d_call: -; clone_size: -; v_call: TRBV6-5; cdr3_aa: CASSYSHGANTEAFF; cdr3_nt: TGTGCCAGCAGTTACTCGCATGGGGCGAACACTGAAGCTTTCTTT
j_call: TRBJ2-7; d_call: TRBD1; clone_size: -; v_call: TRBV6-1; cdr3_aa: CASSEDRGLYEQYF; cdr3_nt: TGTGCCAGCAGTGAGGACAGGGGGCTGTACGAGCAGTACTTC
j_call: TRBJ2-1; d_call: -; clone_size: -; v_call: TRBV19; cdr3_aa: CASSIGGQGSGGGRNEQFF; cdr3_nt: TGTGCCAGTAGTATTGGGGGACAGGGTTCCGGCGGGGGGCGGAATGAGCAGTTCTTC
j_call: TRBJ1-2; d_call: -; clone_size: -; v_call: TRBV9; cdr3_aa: CASSAAGSGYTF; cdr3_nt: TGTGCCAGCAGCGCCGCAGGGTCTGGCTACACCTTC
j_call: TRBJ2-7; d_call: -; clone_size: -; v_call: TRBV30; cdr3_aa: CAWTPEDGGYEQYF; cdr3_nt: TGTGCCTGGACCCCTGAGGACGGGGGCTACGAGCAGTACTTC
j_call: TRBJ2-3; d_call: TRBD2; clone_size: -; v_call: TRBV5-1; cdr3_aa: CASSEGTSGGATDTQYF; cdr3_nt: TGCGCCAGCAGCGAGGGAACTAGCGGGGGAGCCACAGATACGCAGTATTTT
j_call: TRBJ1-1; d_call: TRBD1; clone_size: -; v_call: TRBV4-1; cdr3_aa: CASSQDSGQGTEAFF; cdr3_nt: TGCGCCAGCAGCCAAGATTCAGGACAGGGTACTGAAGCTTTCTTT
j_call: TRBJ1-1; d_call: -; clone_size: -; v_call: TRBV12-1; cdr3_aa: CASSQGAFF; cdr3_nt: TGTGCCAGCTCGCAGGGAGCTTTCTTT
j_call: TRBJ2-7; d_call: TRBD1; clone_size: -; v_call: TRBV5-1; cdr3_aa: CASSLGTGTGRDEQYF; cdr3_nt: TGCGCCAGCAGCTTGGGAACCGGGACAGGGAGGGACGAGCAGTACTTC
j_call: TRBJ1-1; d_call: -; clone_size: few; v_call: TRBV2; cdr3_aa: CASSTDRLNTEAFF; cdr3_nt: TGTGCCAGCAGCACGGACAGACTGAACACTGAAGCTTTCTTT
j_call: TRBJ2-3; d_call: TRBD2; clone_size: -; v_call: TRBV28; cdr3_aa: CASSSPLIAGRGPDTQYF; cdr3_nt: TGTGCCAGCAGTTCACCACTCATAGCGGGGCGCGGCCCAGATACGCAGTATTTT
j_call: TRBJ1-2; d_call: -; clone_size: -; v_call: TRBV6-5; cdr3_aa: CASSSRDIDGYTF; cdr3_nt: TGTGCCAGCAGTTCCCGGGACATCGATGGCTACACCTTC
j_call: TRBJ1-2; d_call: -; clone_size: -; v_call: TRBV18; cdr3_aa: CASSPPSELTNYGYTF; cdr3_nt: TGTGCCAGCTCACCCCCCTCCGAGCTTACTAACTATGGCTACACCTTC
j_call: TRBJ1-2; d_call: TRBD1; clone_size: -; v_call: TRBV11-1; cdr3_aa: CASSWGQGNYGYTF; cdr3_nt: TGTGCCAGCAGCTGGGGACAGGGAAACTATGGCTACACCTTC
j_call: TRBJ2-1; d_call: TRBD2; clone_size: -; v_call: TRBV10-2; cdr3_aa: CASRLLAGEHNEQFF; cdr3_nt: TGCGCCAGCAGACTTCTAGCGGGGGAACACAATGAGCAGTTCTTC